This passage covers 21 T cell receptor beta chains from one sample sequenced in a study of human T cells and chemical hapten exposure. TCRdb ran MiXCR on the RACE reads and lists one entry per CDR3 protein. This sample has roughly 120,000 distinct CDR3 sequences, with roughly 13% found just once. Specified time point: patch test 1, 2 weeks after DPC sensitization. Treatment here: therapeutic diphenylcyclopropenone sensitization with weekly scalp DPC. The sample in question was whole blood, obtained in connection with sensitization to the hapten diphenylcyclopropenone (DPC). The receptor set was obtained from a man aged 18-30 years with alopecia areata. Some clones in this sample may be carry-over from other donors' samples.

This clonotype has only a few counts. The chain links TRBV6-2 or TRBV6-3 to TRBJ1-5; D is unresolved. The V end was cut by 0 bases, the J end by 7 bases, with 16 bases between. CDR3 length: 16 residues. Germline CDR1 is MNHEY and CDR2 is SVGEGT. The CDR3 bases are TGTGCCAGCAGTTACTCGAGGAAGCCCCTCGGGCAGCCCCAGCATTTT. It yields the protein CASSYSRKPLGQPQHF.

This clonotype was observed at least ten times. The chain recombines TRBV29-1 with TRBJ1-5; tentatively, D is TRBD1 (6 bases). Germline V CDR1 and CDR2: SQVTM, ANQGSEA. The CDR3 length is 14 residues. Trimming took 4 bases from V and 1 from J, leaving 11 bases between them. The chain's CDR3 is CSVGVRGSNQPQHF. The CDR3 nucleotides are TGCAGCGTTGGCGTCAGGGGAAGCAATCAGCCCCAGCATTTT.

The CDR3 DNA reads as TGCAGTGCTATAACTAGCGGGGGGCTGACGAGCACAGATACGCAGTATTTT. This encodes CSAITSGGLTSTDTQYF. The chain employs TRBV20-1 and TRBJ2-3; the match to TRBD2 covers 12 bases. In germline, CDR1 is DFQATT, CDR2 SNEGSKA (reference sequence). J lost 0 bases, V lost 4 bases, and 8 bases had no gene match. This CDR3 is built from 17 residues.

This chain links TRBV19 with TRBJ1-5; no definite D call. The V and J ends lost 7 bases and 0 bases respectively, with 7 bases between them. The CDR3 spans 13 residues. Looked up from germline, CDR1 is LNHDA and CDR2 is SQIVND (reference sequence). The CDR3 region is CASMSYSNQPQHF. In DNA, the CDR3 is TGTGCCAGTATGAGTTATAGCAATCAGCCCCAGCATTTT. The variable domain in full, completed from reference TRBV19 and TRBJ1-5, reads DGGITQSPKYLFRKEGQNVTLSCEQNLNHDAMYWYRQDPGQGLRLIYYSQIVNDFQKGDIAEGYSVSREKKESFPLTVTSAQKNPTAFYLCASMSYSNQPQHFGDGTRLSIL.

This clonotype was recorded a few times. This chain joins TRBV6-5 and TRBJ1-4; D possibly corresponds to TRBD1 (6 bases). Per the germline V gene, CDR1 is MNHEY and CDR2 is SVGAGI. CDR3 length: 17 amino acids. Trimming removed 2 bases from V and 4 bases from J, with 17 bases in between. The CDR3 region is CASSYTIVQGVNEKLFF. In nucleotides, the CDR3 is TGTGCCAGCAGTTACACGATAGTACAGGGAGTTAATGAAAAACTGTTTTTT.

There are a few counts of this clonotype. V usage is TRBV9 and J usage is TRBJ1-3; maybe TRBD1 (5 bases). V dropped 1 base and J dropped 0 bases, with 11 bases sitting between them. CDR3 size: 16 residues. Germline CDR1 SGDLS, CDR2 YYNGEE. The CDR3 nucleotides read TGTGCCAGCAGCGTAAGTGGGACTGACTCTGGAAACACCATATATTTT. It codes for CASSVSGTDSGNTIYF.

The chain carries TRBV7-3 and TRBJ2-2; D not certain. Trimming left V 3 bases short and J 6 bases short, with 8 bases between. CDR1 SGHTA and CDR2 FQGTGA come from the germline V gene. The CDR3 loop spans 13 amino acids. The DNA for the CDR3 is TGTGCCAGCAGCTTTAGGTTATCCGGGGAGCTGTTTTTT. Protein: CASSFRLSGELFF.

This clonotype was seen a handful of times. This chain links TRBV6-5 with TRBJ1-6, with D tentatively TRBD1 (6 bases). Germline CDR1 is MNHEY and CDR2 is SVGAGI. Trimming removed 7 bases at V and 4 bases at J, with 14 bases between. The CDR3 contains 15 residues. CDR3 in DNA: TGTGCCAGCAAGGCCAGGACAGATTATAATTCACCCCTCCACTTT. It encodes CASKARTDYNSPLHF.

The V gene is TRBV11-2, the J gene TRBJ2-7; TRBD1 agrees at 7 bases. This CDR3 comprises 14 residues. CDR1 is SGHAT and CDR2 is FQNNGV in the germline V gene. V gave up 4 bases and J gave up 3 bases; unmatched junction bases: 6. This CDR3 reads CASSSLRQGYEQYV. CDR3 in DNA: TGTGCCAGCAGCTCCCTTCGACAGGGCTACGAGCAGTACGTC.

This chain connects TRBV24-1 to TRBJ2-3; D is undetermined. Germline V lookup: CDR1 KGHDR, CDR2 SFDVKD. Trimming removed 7 bases at V and 3 bases at J, with 10 bases between. The CDR3 has 13 residues. The CDR3 is CATRGQTTDTQYF. CDR3 nucleotides: TGTGCCACCAGGGGTCAGACGACAGATACGCAGTATTTT.

The V call is TRBV7-9, the J call TRBJ2-1; D is perhaps TRBD1 or TRBD2 (6 bases each). CDR3 length: 15 amino acids. The germline gives CDR1 SEHNR, CDR2 FQNEAQ (reference sequence). The V gene lost 2 bases and the J gene lost 6 bases, with 14 bases spanning the gap. CDR3 sequence reads: CASSLTQGTFNEQFF. The CDR3 region has the DNA TGTGCCAGCAGCTTAACCCAGGGGACTTTCAATGAGCAGTTCTTC. The full variable domain, with the rest looked up from reference TRBV7-9 and TRBJ2-1, is DTGVSQNPRHKITKRGQNVTFRCDPISEHNRLYWYRQTLGQGPEFLTYFQNEAQLEKSRLLSDRFSAERPKGSFSTLEIQRTEQGDSAMYLCASSLTQGTFNEQFFGPGTRLTVL.

In its sample, this clonotype was seen a few times. The V call is TRBV7-9, the J call TRBJ1-1; tentatively, D is TRBD1 (5 bases). CDR1 SEHNR and CDR2 FQNEAQ come from the germline V gene (reference sequence). V was clipped by 2 bases and J by 6 bases, with 16 bases between them. This CDR3 is built from 15 residues. In DNA form, the CDR3 reads TGTGCCAGCAGCTTATCCCGTGGGGCTGGCGCTGAAGCTTTCTTT. Translated: CASSLSRGAGAEAFF.

This chain joins TRBV28 and TRBJ1-6; weak D call: TRBD1 (5 bases). The CDR3 is 13 residues long. Per germline, CDR1 MDHEN and CDR2 SYDVKM. V was cut by 8 bases and J by 4 bases, with 9 bases left in between. This CDR3 is CASGQLYNSPLHF. As DNA, the CDR3 is TGTGCCAGCGGACAATTATATAATTCACCCCTCCACTTT.

This clonotype was detected a few times. CDR3 protein: CAGTGLNTGELFF. The CDR3 DNA reads TGTGCCGGGACAGGGCTGAACACCGGGGAGCTGTTTTTT. This sequence joins TRBV7-9 and TRBJ2-2; 9 bases are a match to TRBD1. Germline lookup yields CDR1 SEHNR and CDR2 FQNEAQ (reference sequence). With V trimmed by 11 bases and J by 1 base, 2 bases remained unmatched. The CDR3 totals 13 residues.

A few counts support this clonotype. This chain links TRBV5-1 with TRBJ2-3, with 7 bases lining up with TRBD2. This CDR3 has 15 residues. J gave up 4 bases and V 4 bases, and 9 bases lay outside the gene matches. The germline V gene has CDR1 SGHRS and CDR2 YFSETQ. CDR3: CASSLTSVEADTQYF. The CDR3 DNA sequence: TGCGCCAGCAGCCTTACTAGCGTTGAGGCAGATACGCAGTATTTT.

Many counts were recorded for this clonotype. The chain recombines TRBV6-1 with TRBJ1-5; no clear D gene. Germline CDR1 and CDR2: MNHNS and SASEGT. V was shortened by 4 bases and J by 2 bases, with 18 bases between the two germline ends. The CDR3 consists of 17 residues. In DNA, the CDR3 is TGTGCCAGCAGTGTAGTATGGACCGGATTGGGCAATCAGCCCCAGCATTTT. Protein: CASSVVWTGLGNQPQHF.

This clonotype was observed a few times. CDR3 amino acids: CASSQENIVRETQYF. The CDR3, as DNA: TGCGCCAGCAGCCAAGAGAACATCGTCCGAGAGACCCAGTACTTC. This rearrangement joins TRBV4-1 to TRBJ2-5, with D hard to call. The CDR3 has 15 residues. Between the trimmed V and J ends, which lost 0 bases and 4 bases, there was a span of 12 bases. Germline V gene data show CDR1 as MGHRA and CDR2 as YSYEKL.

The chain carries TRBV6-4 and TRBJ1-6; unclear D gene. The germline V gene has CDR1 MRHNA and CDR2 SNTAGT. CDR3 length: 13 residues. Trimming cost V 5 bases and J 8 bases, with 10 bases left between them. The CDR3 bases are TGTGCCAGCAGTAATGGAGTTCATTCACCCCTCCACTTT. Encoded protein: CASSNGVHSPLHF.

In DNA, the CDR3 is TGTGCTAGTGGTTTGGACGGGGGTCAGCCCCAGCATTTT. Its protein product is CASGLDGGQPQHF. This chain links TRBV12-5 with TRBJ1-5; possible D gene TRBD1, 5 bases. The CDR3 runs 13 residues. The ends were cut back, 1 base at V and 6 bases at J, with 7 bases in the middle. The germline CDR1 and CDR2 sequences are LGHNT and FRNRAP.

This clonotype was observed a handful of times. The chain has TRBV19 and TRBJ2-3; D ambiguous. Germline values: CDR1 LNHDA, CDR2 SQIVND (reference sequence). Trimming stripped 3 bases from V and 2 bases from J, with 6 bases between. This CDR3 contains 13 residues. The CDR3 bases are TGTGCCAGTAGTATCGCAGACACAGATACGCAGTATTTT. Protein sequence: CASSIADTDTQYF.

This clonotype was recorded a few times. The chain joins TRBV10-3 to TRBJ1-3; D not resolved. CDR1 and CDR2 (germline): ENHRY, SYGVKD. The CDR3 covers 15 residues. V dropped 8 bases and J dropped 0 bases, with 14 bases sitting between them. CDR3 DNA sequence: TGTGCCATCTTACATGATCGGAGCTCTGGAAACACCATATATTTT. As protein: CAILHDRSSGNTIYF.